The clone carrying this T cell receptor beta chain was seen a single time. What it binds is unknown. With V trimmed by 0 bases and J by 5 bases, 8 bases remained unmatched. Germline assignment: CDR1 ENHRY and CDR2 SYGVKD. The CDR3 is made up of 17 amino acids. The data derive from a study of Ad26.COV2.S vaccination and SARS-CoV-2 variants. The assay was immunoSEQ multiplex PCR, and TCRdb's table has in-frame clones only and misses some. The table records around 380,000 clones, roughly nine tenths of them present only once. Study-level results: Analyses that measured TCR breadth and depth may have underestimated total T cell responses. Whether participants received vaccine or placebo, their non-spike TCR breadth was similar.

As to treatment: roughly 19 received Ad26.COV2.S at low or high dose, single or two shots; 5 received placebo; per-sample allocation not given. Collection of the samples took place on day 63 after the first injection of vaccine or placebo. SARS-CoV-2 spike from the Wuhan strain was encoded by the vaccine, an Ad26 vector. The chain is built from TRBV10-3 and TRBJ2-3; 10 nucleotides align to TRBD2. The sample here was peripheral blood, taken in a trial of Ad26.COV2.S vaccine versus placebo. The source is a person aged 18-65 years who received the Ad26.COV2.S COVID-19 vaccine or a placebo. CDR3 in amino acids: CAISESYERGGRDTQYF. The CDR3 bases are TGTGCCATCAGTGAGTCGTACGAGCGGGGGGGAAGAGATACGCAGTATTTT.